The 7 T cell receptor beta chains below were found in one sample sequenced in a study of cytomegalovirus exposure and HLA in healthy donors. A multiplex PCR was run with 60 Vbeta primers and 13 Jbeta primers. Using immunoSEQ multiplex PCR, the repertoire was profiled, and TCRdb retains in-frame clones only, with some absent. The data contain 200,000 to 250,000 clones, just over 75% of them seen just once; the ten biggest clones take up roughly 2.5%. The sample was PBMCs. These receptors all come from a woman aged 60-70 years in good health and CMV-seropositive.

This sequence joins TRBV6-5 and TRBJ2-7, with TRBD2 as a possible D gene (5 bases). Trimming cost V 0 bases and J 4 bases, with 7 bases left between them. CDR3 length: 13 amino acids. Per the germline V gene, CDR1 is MNHEY and CDR2 is SVGAGI. The CDR3 nucleotides read TGTGCCAGCAGTTACTCGGGAGTTTACGAGCAGTACTTC. Its translation is CASSYSGVYEQYF.

The V call is TRBV18, the J call TRBJ2-7, with unresolved D. The V and J ends lost 3 bases and 2 bases respectively, with 5 bases between them. Looked up from germline, CDR1 is KGHSH and CDR2 is LQKENI. The CDR3 is 12 amino acids. The CDR3: CASSPQTYEQYF. The CDR3 bases are TGTGCCAGCTCACCCCAGACCTACGAGCAGTACTTC.

V gene TRBV19 combines with J gene TRBJ1-1; D possibly corresponds to TRBD1 (5 bases). The V and J ends lost 5 bases and 5 bases respectively, with 15 bases between them. Germline V gene sequence: CDR1 LNHDA, CDR2 SQIVND (reference sequence). The CDR3 consists of 14 residues. CDR3 bases: TGTGCCAGTAGTCAAGGCGGGGGGGAGACTGAAGCTTTCTTT. Its translation: CASSQGGGETEAFF.

The J gene is TRBJ1-6, the V gene TRBV7-9; D might be TRBD1 (5 bases). This CDR3 has 16 amino acids. Per germline, CDR1 SEHNR and CDR2 FQNEAQ (reference sequence). V was cut by 0 bases and J by 0 bases, with 6 bases left in between. The CDR3 protein is CASSLATGSYNSPLHF. The DNA of the CDR3 is TGTGCCAGCAGCTTAGCTACAGGCTCCTATAATTCACCCCTCCACTTT.

This chain uses TRBV28 with TRBJ1-2; D gene ambiguous. Germline values: CDR1 MDHEN, CDR2 SYDVKM. The V end lost 6 bases, the J end lost 1 base, and 9 bases lay between the germline ends. The CDR3 contains 13 residues. The CDR3 loop is CASSGGYNYGYTF. In DNA form, the CDR3 reads TGTGCCAGCAGCGGTGGTTATAACTATGGCTACACCTTC.

The genes are TRBV6-4 and TRBJ1-5, with a tentative D call TRBD1 (6 bases). This CDR3 is 13 amino acids long. Germline CDR1 MRHNA, CDR2 SNTAGT. Trimming pared 3 bases from V and 4 bases from J, leaving 7 bases between. The CDR3 spells CASSEQGNQPQHF. CDR3 nucleotide sequence: TGTGCCAGCAGTGAACAGGGAAATCAGCCCCAGCATTTT.

The chain has TRBV5-8 and TRBJ1-3, with unresolved D. The CDR3 spans 18 residues. The germline CDR1 and CDR2 sequences are SGHTS and YDEGEE. The V and J ends lost 0 bases and 0 bases respectively, with 16 bases between them. CDR3 coding DNA: TGTGCCAGCAGCTTGGGAGGCGGGCAGGCGAGCTCTGGAAACACCATATATTTT. Its protein is CASSLGGGQASSGNTIYF.